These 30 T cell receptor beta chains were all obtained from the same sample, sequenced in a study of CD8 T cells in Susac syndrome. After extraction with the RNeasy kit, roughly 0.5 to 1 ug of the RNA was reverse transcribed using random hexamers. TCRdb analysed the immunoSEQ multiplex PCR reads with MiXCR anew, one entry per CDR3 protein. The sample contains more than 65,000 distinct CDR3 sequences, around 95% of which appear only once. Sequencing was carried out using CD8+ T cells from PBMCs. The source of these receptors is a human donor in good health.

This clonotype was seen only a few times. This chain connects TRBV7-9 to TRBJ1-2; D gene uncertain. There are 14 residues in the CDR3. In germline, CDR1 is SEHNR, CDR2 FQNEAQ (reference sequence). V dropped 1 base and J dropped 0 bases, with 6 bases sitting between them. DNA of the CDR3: TGTGCCAGCAGCTTAGGCGGTTCTAACTATGGCTACACCTTC. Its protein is CASSLGGSNYGYTF.

The CDR3 sequence is CATSTGGYEQYV. CDR3 nucleotides: TGTGCCACTTCGACAGGGGGCTACGAGCAGTACGTC. The genes are TRBV10-3 and TRBJ2-7, with 9 bases matching TRBD1. The CDR3 is made up of 12 amino acids. Germline lookup yields CDR1 ENHRY and CDR2 SYGVKD. Trimming cost V 10 bases and J 3 bases; bases outside gene matches: 4.

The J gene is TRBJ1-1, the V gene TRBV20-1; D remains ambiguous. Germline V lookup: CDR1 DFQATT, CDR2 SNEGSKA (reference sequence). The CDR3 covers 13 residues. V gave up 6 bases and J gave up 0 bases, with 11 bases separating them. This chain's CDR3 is CSAQSVMNTEAFF. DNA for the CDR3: TGCAGTGCCCAATCGGTAATGAACACTGAAGCTTTCTTT.

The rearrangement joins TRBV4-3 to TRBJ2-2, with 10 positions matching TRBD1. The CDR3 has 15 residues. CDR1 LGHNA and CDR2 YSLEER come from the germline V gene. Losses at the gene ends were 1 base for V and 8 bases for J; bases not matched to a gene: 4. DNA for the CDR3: TGCGCCAGCAGCCAAGCGAGACAGGGGGCTGGGGAGCTGTTTTTT. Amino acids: CASSQARQGAGELFF.

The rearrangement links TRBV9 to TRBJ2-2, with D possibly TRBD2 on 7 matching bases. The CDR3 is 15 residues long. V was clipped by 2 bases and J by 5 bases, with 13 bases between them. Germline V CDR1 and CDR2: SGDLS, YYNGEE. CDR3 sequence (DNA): TGTGCCAGCAGCGTTTCCGGGGGGCGGACCGGGGAGCTGTTTTTT. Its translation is CASSVSGGRTGELFF.

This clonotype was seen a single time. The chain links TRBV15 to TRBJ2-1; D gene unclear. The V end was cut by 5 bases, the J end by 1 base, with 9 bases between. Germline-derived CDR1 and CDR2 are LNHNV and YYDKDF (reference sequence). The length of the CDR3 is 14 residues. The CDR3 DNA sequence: TGTGCCACCAGCGGGGTAGGTTCCTACAATGAGCAGTTCTTC. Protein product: CATSGVGSYNEQFF.

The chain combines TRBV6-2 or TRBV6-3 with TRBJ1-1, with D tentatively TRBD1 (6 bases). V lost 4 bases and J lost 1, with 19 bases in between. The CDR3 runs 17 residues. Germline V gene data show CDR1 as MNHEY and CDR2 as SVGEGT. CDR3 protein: CASSFTAGTTKNTEAFF. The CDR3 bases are TGTGCCAGCAGTTTCACGGCCGGGACAACTAAGAACACTGAAGCTTTCTTT.

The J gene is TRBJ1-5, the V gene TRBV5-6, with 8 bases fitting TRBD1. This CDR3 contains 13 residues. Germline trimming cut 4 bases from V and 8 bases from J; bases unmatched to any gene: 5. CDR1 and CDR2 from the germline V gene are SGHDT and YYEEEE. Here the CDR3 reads CASSLEQGEPQHF. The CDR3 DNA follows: TGTGCCAGCAGCCTTGAACAGGGGGAGCCCCAGCATTTT. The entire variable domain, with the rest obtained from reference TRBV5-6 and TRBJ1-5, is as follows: DAGVTQSPTHLIKTRGQQVTLRCSPKSGHDTVSWYQQALGQGPQFIFQYYEEEERQRGNFPDRFSGHQFPNYSSELNVNALLLGDSALYLCASSLEQGEPQHFGDGTRLSIL.

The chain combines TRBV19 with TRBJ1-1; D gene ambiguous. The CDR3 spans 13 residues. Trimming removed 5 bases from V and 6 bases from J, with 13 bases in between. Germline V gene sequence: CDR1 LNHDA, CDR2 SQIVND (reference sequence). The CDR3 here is CASSVPGRPEAFF. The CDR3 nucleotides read TGTGCCAGTAGTGTCCCCGGACGCCCTGAAGCTTTCTTT.

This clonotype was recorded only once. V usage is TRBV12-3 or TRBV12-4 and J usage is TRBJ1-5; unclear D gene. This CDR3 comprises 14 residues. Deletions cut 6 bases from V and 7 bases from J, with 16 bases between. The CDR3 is CASRGSSGRQPQHF. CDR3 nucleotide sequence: TGTGCCAGCAGAGGATCGTCGGGGAGGCAGCCCCAGCATTTT.

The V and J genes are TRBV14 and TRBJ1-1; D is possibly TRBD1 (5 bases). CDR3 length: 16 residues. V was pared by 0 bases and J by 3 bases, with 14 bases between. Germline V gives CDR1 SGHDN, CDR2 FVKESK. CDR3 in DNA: TGTGCCAGCAGCCAAGATCCCGGACACCTTTACACTGAAGCTTTCTTT. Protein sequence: CASSQDPGHLYTEAFF.

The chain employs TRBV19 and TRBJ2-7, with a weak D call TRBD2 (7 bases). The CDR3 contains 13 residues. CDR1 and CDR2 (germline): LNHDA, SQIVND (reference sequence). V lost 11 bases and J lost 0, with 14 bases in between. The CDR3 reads CAASGGLSYEQYF. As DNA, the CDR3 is TGTGCCGCCTCCGGGGGGCTCTCCTACGAGCAGTACTTC.

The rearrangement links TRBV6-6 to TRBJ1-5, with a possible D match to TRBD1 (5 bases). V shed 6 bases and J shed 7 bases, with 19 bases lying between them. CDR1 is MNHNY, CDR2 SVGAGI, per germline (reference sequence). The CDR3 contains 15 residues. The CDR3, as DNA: TGTGCCAGCAGAGAAAAGGGGCTAAACGGGCAGCCCCAGCATTTT. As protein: CASREKGLNGQPQHF.

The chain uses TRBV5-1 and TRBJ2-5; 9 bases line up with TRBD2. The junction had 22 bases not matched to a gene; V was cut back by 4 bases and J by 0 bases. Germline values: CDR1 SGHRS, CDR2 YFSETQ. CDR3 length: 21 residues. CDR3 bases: TGCGCCAGCAGCCCCCCTCGGTTAGCGGGGGAACCGGGGGTTAACCAAGAGACCCAGTACTTC. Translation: CASSPPRLAGEPGVNQETQYF.

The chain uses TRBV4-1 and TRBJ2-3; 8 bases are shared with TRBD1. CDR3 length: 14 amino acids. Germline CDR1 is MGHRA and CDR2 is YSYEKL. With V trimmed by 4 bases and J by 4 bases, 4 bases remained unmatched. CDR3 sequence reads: CASSLPTGADTQYF. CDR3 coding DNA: TGCGCCAGCAGCCTCCCGACAGGGGCAGATACGCAGTATTTT.

CDR3 nucleotides: TGTGCCAGCAGCCAAGGTCGGCCTATGAACACTGAAGCTTTCTTT. Translation: CASSQGRPMNTEAFF. The chain employs TRBV3-1 and TRBJ1-1; D remains unclear. CDR1 and CDR2 (germline): LGHDT, YNNKEL (reference sequence). The CDR3 spans 15 residues. V was cut by 1 base and J by 0 bases, with 9 bases left in between.

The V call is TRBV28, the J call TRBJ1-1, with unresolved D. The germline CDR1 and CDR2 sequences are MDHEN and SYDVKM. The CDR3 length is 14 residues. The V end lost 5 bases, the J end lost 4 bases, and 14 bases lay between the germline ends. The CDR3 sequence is CASSTHGWSTEAFF. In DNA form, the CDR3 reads TGTGCCAGCAGTACCCACGGGTGGAGCACTGAAGCTTTCTTT.

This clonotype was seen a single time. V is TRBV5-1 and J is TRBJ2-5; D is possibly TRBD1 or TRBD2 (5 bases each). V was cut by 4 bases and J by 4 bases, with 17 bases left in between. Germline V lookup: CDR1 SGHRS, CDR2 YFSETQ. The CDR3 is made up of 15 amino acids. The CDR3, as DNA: TGCGCCAGCAGCGGGAGTCCCAGGGAGACAGAGACCCAGTACTTC. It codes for CASSGSPRETETQYF.

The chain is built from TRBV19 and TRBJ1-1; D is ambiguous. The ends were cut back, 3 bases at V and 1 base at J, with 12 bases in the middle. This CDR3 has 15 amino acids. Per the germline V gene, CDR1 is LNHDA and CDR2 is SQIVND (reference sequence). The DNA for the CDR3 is TGTGCCAGTAGTATTCGAAGGATGGGGAACACTGAAGCTTTCTTT. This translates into CASSIRRMGNTEAFF.

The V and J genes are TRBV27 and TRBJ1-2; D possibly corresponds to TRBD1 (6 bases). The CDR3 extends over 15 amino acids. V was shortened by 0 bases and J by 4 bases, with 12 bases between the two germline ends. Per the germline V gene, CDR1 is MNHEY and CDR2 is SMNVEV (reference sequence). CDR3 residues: CASSLSQTGLYGYTF. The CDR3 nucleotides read TGTGCCAGCAGTTTATCCCAGACAGGCCTCTATGGCTACACCTTC.

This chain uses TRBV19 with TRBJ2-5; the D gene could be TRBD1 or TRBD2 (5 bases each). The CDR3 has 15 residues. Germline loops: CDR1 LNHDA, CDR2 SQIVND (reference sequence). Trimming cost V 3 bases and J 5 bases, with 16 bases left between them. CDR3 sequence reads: CASSIGARWEETQYF. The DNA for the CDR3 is TGTGCCAGTAGTATCGGGGCTAGATGGGAGGAGACCCAGTACTTC.

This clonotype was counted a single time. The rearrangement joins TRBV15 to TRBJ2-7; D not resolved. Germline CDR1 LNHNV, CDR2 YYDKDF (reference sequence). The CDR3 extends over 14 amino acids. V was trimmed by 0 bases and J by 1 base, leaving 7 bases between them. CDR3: CATSRDKSSYEQYV. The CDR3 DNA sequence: TGTGCCACCAGCAGAGATAAAAGTTCCTACGAGCAGTACGTC.

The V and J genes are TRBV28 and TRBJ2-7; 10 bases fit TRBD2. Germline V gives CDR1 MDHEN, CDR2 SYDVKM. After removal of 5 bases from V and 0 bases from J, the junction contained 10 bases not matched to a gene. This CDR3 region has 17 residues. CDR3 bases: TGTGCCAGCAGTCCTCTAGCGGGGGCGACGAGCTCCTACGAGCAGTACTTC. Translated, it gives CASSPLAGATSSYEQYF.

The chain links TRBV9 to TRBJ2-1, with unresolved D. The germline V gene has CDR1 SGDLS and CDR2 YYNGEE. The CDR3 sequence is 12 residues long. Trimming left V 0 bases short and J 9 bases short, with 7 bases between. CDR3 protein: CASSVDEFEQFF. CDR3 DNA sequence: TGTGCCAGCAGCGTAGATGAGTTTGAGCAGTTCTTC.

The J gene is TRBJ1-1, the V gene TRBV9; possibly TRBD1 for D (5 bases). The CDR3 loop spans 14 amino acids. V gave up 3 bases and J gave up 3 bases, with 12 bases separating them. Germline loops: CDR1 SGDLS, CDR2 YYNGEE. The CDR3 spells CASSAMDTHTEAFF. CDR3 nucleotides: TGTGCCAGCAGCGCCATGGACACCCACACTGAAGCTTTCTTT.

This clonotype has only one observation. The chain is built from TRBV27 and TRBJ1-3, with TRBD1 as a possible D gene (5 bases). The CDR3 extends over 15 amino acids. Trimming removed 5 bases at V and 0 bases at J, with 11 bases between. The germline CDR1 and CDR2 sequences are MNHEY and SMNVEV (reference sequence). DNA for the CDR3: TGTGCCAGCAGTGATGGACACCACTCTGGAAACACCATATATTTT. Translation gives CASSDGHHSGNTIYF.

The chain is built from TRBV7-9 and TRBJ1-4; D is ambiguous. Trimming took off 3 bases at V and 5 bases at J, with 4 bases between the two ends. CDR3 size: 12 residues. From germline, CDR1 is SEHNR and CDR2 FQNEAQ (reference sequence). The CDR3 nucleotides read TGTGCCAGCAGCTTTAACAATGAAAAACTGTTTTTT. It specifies CASSFNNEKLFF.

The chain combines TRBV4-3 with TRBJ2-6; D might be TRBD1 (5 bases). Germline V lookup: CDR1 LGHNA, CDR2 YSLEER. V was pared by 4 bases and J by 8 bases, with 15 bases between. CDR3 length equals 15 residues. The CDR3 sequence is CASSPASGLSNVLTF. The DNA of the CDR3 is TGCGCCAGCAGCCCGGCGTCAGGGCTATCCAACGTCCTGACTTTC.

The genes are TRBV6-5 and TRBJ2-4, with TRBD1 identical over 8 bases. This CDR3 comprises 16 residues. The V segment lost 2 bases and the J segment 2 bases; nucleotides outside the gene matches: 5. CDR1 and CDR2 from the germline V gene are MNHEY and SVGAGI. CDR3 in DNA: TGTGCCAGCAGTTACGGTCAGGGGGCGTCCAAAAACATTCAGTACTTC. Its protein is CASSYGQGASKNIQYF.

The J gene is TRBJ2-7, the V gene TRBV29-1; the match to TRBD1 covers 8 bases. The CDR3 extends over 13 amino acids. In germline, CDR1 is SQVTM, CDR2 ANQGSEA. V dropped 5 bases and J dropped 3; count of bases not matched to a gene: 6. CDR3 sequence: CSVLPGGRYEQYF. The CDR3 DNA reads TGCAGCGTTCTACCAGGGGGCCGCTACGAGCAGTACTTC.